Presented here are 32 T cell receptor beta chains from one specimen sequenced in a study of blood T cell repertoires in COVID-19. The method was immunoSEQ multiplex PCR; TCRdb's version includes in-frame clones alone and lacks a portion of them. The table lists 78,000 or so clones, roughly nine tenths of them singletons, with about 5% in the top ten. The sample was peripheral blood. These receptors came from a man aged 50-60 years with active or convalescent COVID-19.

The chain combines TRBV4-1 with TRBJ2-3; D is ambiguous. Trimming took 3 bases from V and 6 from J, leaving 13 bases between them. CDR1 is MGHRA, CDR2 YSYEKL, per germline. The CDR3 spans 14 residues. CDR3 coding DNA: TGCGCCAGCAGCCAGCTAACCCTCAGGGATACGCAGTATTTT. It is translated as CASSQLTLRDTQYF.

The J gene is TRBJ2-7, the V gene TRBV3-1 (or the pseudogene TRBV3-2); weak D call: TRBD2 (6 bases). The CDR3 covers 17 residues. V lost 0 bases, J lost 4 bases, and 19 bases lay in between. Looked up from germline, CDR1 is LGHDT and CDR2 is YNNKEL (reference sequence). CDR3 sequence reads: CASSQDSGTHGLYEQYF. CDR3 coding DNA: TGTGCCAGCAGCCAAGATTCTGGGACTCACGGCTTATACGAGCAGTACTTC.

The CDR3 reads CASSRQGGNTGELFF. CDR3 in DNA: TGTGCCAGCAGCCGGCAGGGAGGCAACACCGGGGAGCTGTTTTTT. The J gene is TRBJ2-2, the V gene TRBV11-2; TRBD2 is a possible D gene (6 bases). This CDR3 spans 15 amino acids. V lost 5 bases and J lost 2, with 12 bases in between. Germline CDR1 SGHAT, CDR2 FQNNGV.

The J gene is TRBJ1-4, the V gene TRBV25-1; weak D call: TRBD1 (6 bases). There are 15 residues in the CDR3. Per germline, CDR1 MGHDK and CDR2 SYGVNS. The V end was cut by 1 base, the J end by 5 bases, with 11 bases between. The CDR3 DNA is TGTGCCAGCAGTGAATTTGGGGGGGCGAATGAAAAACTGTTTTTT. Protein sequence: CASSEFGGANEKLFF.

This clone occurred once. The chain employs TRBV18 and TRBJ2-1, with 7 bases aligning to TRBD2. The V gene end was trimmed by 5 bases and the J gene end by 2 bases; junction bases not matched to a gene: 6. Germline CDR1 and CDR2: KGHSH and LQKENI. The CDR3 runs to 15 residues. The CDR3 sequence is CASSGSGTTYNEQFF. In DNA, the CDR3 is TGTGCCAGCTCAGGAAGCGGGACTACCTACAATGAGCAGTTCTTC.

The J gene is TRBJ1-1, the V gene TRBV6-5, with no clear D. The V end lost 6 bases, the J end lost 1 base, and 12 bases lay between the germline ends. This CDR3 contains 14 residues. Germline V gene sequence: CDR1 MNHEY, CDR2 SVGAGI. In nucleotides, the CDR3 is TGTGCCAGCAGCTTAAGACACAGGAACACTGAAGCTTTCTTT. This codes for CASSLRHRNTEAFF.

The chain employs TRBV30 and TRBJ2-6, with 12 positions matching TRBD1. The CDR3 spans 17 residues. The germline CDR1 and CDR2 sequences are GTSNPN and SVGIG (reference sequence). J gave up 4 bases and V 8 bases, and 12 bases lay outside the gene matches. The CDR3 spells CARNWGQGAGGANVLTF. In DNA, the CDR3 is TGTGCCCGGAACTGGGGACAGGGGGCGGGAGGGGCCAACGTCCTGACTTTC.

This clone was seen just once. The genes are TRBV28 and TRBJ2-7, with a tentative D call TRBD2 (6 bases). With 4 bases removed from V and 1 base from J, the gap between germline ends came to 11 bases. The CDR3 loop spans 14 amino acids. Per germline, CDR1 MDHEN and CDR2 SYDVKM. Written as DNA, the CDR3 is TGTGCCAGCAGTTCCCTCGCGGGGTCCTACGAGCAGTACGTC. It specifies CASSSLAGSYEQYV.

The chain joins TRBV4-3 to TRBJ2-7, with D maybe TRBD1 (5 bases). V was cut by 1 base and J by 5 bases, with 9 bases left in between. Germline assignment: CDR1 LGHNA and CDR2 YSLEER. This CDR3 contains 13 residues. The CDR3 DNA reads as TGCGCCAGCAGCCAAGCTTGGGGCAACGAGCAGTACTTC. This sequence encodes CASSQAWGNEQYF.

The chain carries TRBV24-1 and TRBJ1-2; TRBD1 might be the D (5 bases). This CDR3 has 14 amino acids. Germline CDR1 reads KGHDR; CDR2 reads SFDVKD. Trimming pared 4 bases from V and 4 bases from J, leaving 12 bases between. CDR3 amino acids: CATSENDRTYGYTF. Written as DNA, the CDR3 is TGTGCCACCAGTGAAAACGACAGAACCTATGGCTACACCTTC.

This chain joins TRBV19 and TRBJ2-5, with 8 bases identical to TRBD1. J lost 4 bases, V lost 5 bases, and 6 bases had no gene match. CDR3 length: 14 amino acids. CDR1 is LNHDA, CDR2 SQIVND, per germline (reference sequence). Here the CDR3 DNA reads TGTGCCAGTAGTTCAGGACAGGGTGCAGAGACCCAGTACTTC. Encoded protein: CASSSGQGAETQYF.

This clone was seen a few times. This chain connects TRBV11-2 to TRBJ1-6, with TRBD1 matching 9 bases. Germline lookup yields CDR1 SGHAT and CDR2 FQNNGV. This CDR3 has 16 amino acids. The junction had 9 bases not matched to a gene; V was cut back by 5 bases and J by 7 bases. The CDR3 sequence: CASSQLDRGINSPLHF. In DNA, the CDR3 is TGTGCCAGCAGCCAACTCGACAGGGGGATAAATTCACCCCTCCACTTT.

J is TRBJ2-2 and V is TRBV18, with a weak D call TRBD2 (5 bases). V lost 3 bases and J 4 bases, leaving 12 bases between the germline ends. This CDR3 has 15 residues. Germline V gene sequence: CDR1 KGHSH, CDR2 LQKENI. The chain's CDR3 is CASSPTSGFTGELFF. CDR3 sequence (DNA): TGTGCCAGCTCACCGACTTCGGGGTTCACCGGGGAGCTGTTTTTT.

The rearrangement links TRBV7-2 to TRBJ1-1, with 9 bases aligning to TRBD1. The CDR3 covers 13 residues. Trimming removed 5 bases from V and 11 bases from J; junction bases left unmatched: 9. Germline V CDR1 and CDR2: SGHTA, FQGNSA. CDR3 amino acids: CASSPRTGVWAFF. CDR3 nucleotides: TGTGCCAGCAGCCCCCGGACAGGGGTTTGGGCTTTCTTT.

The rearrangement uses TRBV11-2 and TRBJ1-3; D is possibly TRBD1 (6 bases). The germline CDR1 and CDR2 sequences are SGHAT and FQNNGV. The CDR3 length is 15 residues. V lost 1 base and J lost 4, with 11 bases in between. Here the CDR3 DNA reads TGTGCCAGCAGCTTAGGGACCCAGGGGGGAAACACCATATATTTT. Translation: CASSLGTQGGNTIYF.

This chain links TRBV28 with TRBJ2-1; 7 bases are shared with TRBD2. CDR1 and CDR2 (germline): MDHEN, SYDVKM. V gave up 3 bases and J gave up 6 bases; unmatched junction bases: 5. The CDR3 spans 14 residues. CDR3 coding DNA: TGTGCCAGCAGTTTGGGGGGGGTTCGCAATGAGCAGTTCTTC. Amino acid sequence: CASSLGGVRNEQFF.

This clone came up a few times. This chain uses TRBV3-1 (or the pseudogene TRBV3-2) with TRBJ1-6; 7 bases are a match to TRBD1. V lost 0 bases, J lost 8 bases, and 4 bases stayed unmatched. Germline CDR1 reads LGHDT; CDR2 reads YNNKEL (reference sequence). The CDR3 has 15 residues. In DNA, the CDR3 is TGTGCCAGCAGCCAAGATACGCAGGGGGATTCACCCCTCCACTTT. It codes for CASSQDTQGDSPLHF.

V gene TRBV4-2 combines with J gene TRBJ2-1; 12 bases are shared with TRBD2. The CDR3 covers 17 residues. Germline assignment: CDR1 LGHNA and CDR2 YNFKEQ. V lost 0 bases to trimming and J lost 4 bases; unmatched junction nucleotides: 4. Here the CDR3 reads CASSQDLAGGKYNEQFF. In DNA form, the CDR3 reads TGTGCCAGCAGCCAAGACCTAGCGGGGGGGAAGTACAATGAGCAGTTCTTC.

The chain joins TRBV10-3 to TRBJ1-1, with a tentative D call TRBD1 (5 bases). V lost 3 bases, J lost 1 base, and 12 bases lay in between. The germline V gene encodes CDR1 ENHRY and CDR2 SYGVKD. The CDR3 spans 15 residues. The CDR3 DNA reads TGTGCCATCAGTGAACGGGGGGGTGAGAACACTGAAGCTTTCTTT. It is translated as CAISERGGENTEAFF.

The chain has TRBV5-8 and TRBJ2-3; D possibly corresponds to TRBD2 (6 bases). V was pared by 5 bases and J by 3 bases, with 16 bases between. Germline-derived CDR1 and CDR2 are SGHTS and YDEGEE. The length of the CDR3 is 15 residues. The CDR3: CASSLARLLTDTQYF. CDR3 bases: TGTGCCAGCAGTCTAGCGAGGTTGTTGACAGATACGCAGTATTTT.

This chain uses TRBV20-1 with TRBJ2-3, with 10 bases identical to TRBD2. V gave up 3 bases and J gave up 0 bases; unmatched junction bases: 3. The germline gives CDR1 DFQATT, CDR2 SNEGSKA (reference sequence). The CDR3 is 15 amino acids. The CDR3 is CSASWGLASTDTQYF. The DNA for the CDR3 is TGCAGTGCTAGTTGGGGACTAGCGAGCACAGATACGCAGTATTTT.

In its sample, this clone was seen once. The chain uses TRBV6-1 and TRBJ2-5; D is perhaps TRBD1 (6 bases). The ends were cut back, 3 bases at V and 2 bases at J, with 10 bases in the middle. Germline V gene data show CDR1 as MNHNS and CDR2 as SASEGT. This CDR3 has 14 residues. For the CDR3, the DNA is TGTGCCAGCAGTGATTGGACAGAACAAGAGACCCAGTACTTC. This gives the protein CASSDWTEQETQYF.

The V call is TRBV7-8, the J call TRBJ1-4; no clear D. The CDR3 spans 12 residues. Germline V gene data show CDR1 as SGHVS and CDR2 as FQNEAQ. With 1 base removed from V and 10 bases from J, the gap between germline ends came to 7 bases. The CDR3 DNA reads TGTGCCAGCAGCTTAGGATCAGTAAAACTGTTTTTT. Its protein product is CASSLGSVKLFF.

The V call is TRBV6-5, the J call TRBJ2-2; D remains ambiguous. Germline CDR1 MNHEY, CDR2 SVGAGI. V gave up 10 bases and J gave up 3 bases, with 6 bases separating them. The CDR3 covers 11 residues. CDR3 nucleotides: TGTGCCACCACGGACACCGGGGAGCTGTTTTTT. It codes for CATTDTGELFF.

This clone was recorded once. The rearrangement links TRBV28 to TRBJ2-2; 7 bases agree with TRBD1. Germline assignment: CDR1 MDHEN and CDR2 SYDVKM. CDR3 length equals 15 residues. V was pared by 6 bases and J by 1 base, with 5 bases of the junction left unmatched. CDR3 protein: CASSPGGQNTGELFF. CDR3 DNA: TGTGCCAGCAGCCCAGGGGGTCAGAACACCGGGGAGCTGTTTTTT.

The V gene is TRBV5-1, the J gene TRBJ1-4, with D possibly being TRBD1 (6 bases). V was shortened by 4 bases and J by 7 bases, with 11 bases between the two germline ends. CDR3 length: 13 amino acids. The germline gives CDR1 SGHRS, CDR2 YFSETQ. The CDR3: CASSLGGSEKLFF. The CDR3, as DNA: TGCGCCAGCAGCCTAGGGGGAAGTGAAAAACTGTTTTTT.

This clone was seen a few times. This chain connects TRBV19 to TRBJ1-5; 8 bases are a match to TRBD1. CDR3 length equals 13 residues. CDR1 and CDR2 from the germline V gene are LNHDA and SQIVND (reference sequence). Trimming cost V 5 bases and J 8 bases; bases outside gene matches: 5. Here the CDR3 DNA reads TGTGCCAGTAGTTGGTCAGGGGGCGAGCCCCAGCATTTT. Protein sequence: CASSWSGGEPQHF.

This chain connects TRBV11-3 to TRBJ1-2; TRBD1 might be the D (5 bases). CDR3 size: 14 residues. Germline loops: CDR1 SGHNT, CDR2 YENEEA. The ends were cut back, 1 base at V and 8 bases at J, with 14 bases in the middle. The CDR3 coding sequence is TGTGCCAGCAGCTTAGGTCCCAGGGCCGGGGGCTACACCTTC. It translates to CASSLGPRAGGYTF.

The CDR3 DNA reads TGTGCCAGCAGTGAAACAGGGGTTGAGACCCAGTACTTC. Translating gives CASSETGVETQYF. The rearrangement joins TRBV25-1 to TRBJ2-5; 7 bases are a match to TRBD1. V dropped 2 bases and J dropped 5; count of bases not matched to a gene: 2. There are 13 residues in the CDR3. Germline lookup yields CDR1 MGHDK and CDR2 SYGVNS.

The chain is built from TRBV18 and TRBJ2-2; D unresolved. Deletions cut 3 bases from V and 1 base from J, with 9 bases between. Germline CDR1 KGHSH, CDR2 LQKENI. The CDR3 contains 15 residues. CDR3 loop: CASSPPPGNTGELFF. In DNA form, the CDR3 reads TGTGCCAGCTCACCTCCTCCGGGGAACACCGGGGAGCTGTTTTTT.

The rearrangement links TRBV15 to TRBJ1-1, with D uncertain. Germline V CDR1 and CDR2: LNHNV, YYDKDF (reference sequence). CDR3 length equals 15 residues. V gave up 1 base and J gave up 5 bases, with 14 bases separating them. The CDR3 DNA reads TGTGCCACCAGCAGAGGGTTAGGGAGTAGGACTGAAGCTTTCTTT. This codes for CATSRGLGSRTEAFF. The full variable domain, in which reference TRBV15 and TRBJ1-1 provide the parts outside the CDR3, is DAMVIQNPRYQVTQFGKPVTLSCSQTLNHNVMYWYQQKSSQAPKLLFHYYDKDFNNEADTPDNFQSRRPNTSFCFLDIRSPGLGDTAMYLCATSRGLGSRTEAFFGQGTRLTVV.

The chain's CDR3 is CASSSGQANEAFF. The CDR3 DNA sequence: TGTGCCAGCAGTTCCGGACAGGCGAATGAAGCTTTCTTT. The chain has TRBV28 and TRBJ1-1, with TRBD1 identical over 7 bases. Germline V gene sequence: CDR1 MDHEN, CDR2 SYDVKM. V shed 4 bases, J shed 7 bases, and the junction held 6 bases outside the gene matches. The CDR3 is 13 residues long.